The T cell receptor (beta chain) described here comes from a study of human T cells and chemical hapten exposure. Study information: Variability of per-sample TCR yields stemmed mainly from small differences in pooled library volume.

One entry per CDR3 protein results from TCRdb running MiXCR on the RACE reads. This repertoire shows fewer than 130,000 distinct CDR3 sequences, approximately 11% found once; its top ten account for around 3.5%. Time point meaning: patch test 1, 2 weeks after DPC sensitization. Treatment specified: therapeutic diphenylcyclopropenone sensitization with weekly scalp DPC. Every donor had alopecia and was 18 to 70 years old; all were suitable for DPC. This clonotype was detected ten times or more. V gave up 5 bases and J gave up 2 bases, with 18 bases separating them. CDR1 SEHNR and CDR2 FQNEAQ come from the germline V gene (reference sequence). The CDR3 spans 17 residues.

This TCR came from a woman between 35 and 50 years old with alopecia areata. Some clones in this sample may be carry-over from other donors' samples. The rearrangement links TRBV7-9 to TRBJ2-2; D call uncertain. Sequenced here: whole blood, sampled in connection with sensitization to the hapten diphenylcyclopropenone (DPC). The CDR3 spells CASSPLRSPTNTGELFF. The CDR3 DNA is TGTGCCAGCAGCCCACTTAGATCCCCTACTAACACCGGGGAGCTGTTTTTT.